This T cell receptor beta chain was observed in a study of T cell responses to AZD1222 COVID-19 vaccine. Germline CDR1 is SGHVS and CDR2 is FNYEAQ. The V end lost 4 bases, the J end lost 2 bases, and 10 bases lay between the germline ends. The CDR3 runs to 14 residues. Remarks on this clone: The antigen remains undetermined.

The table came from immunoSEQ multiplex PCR; TCRdb's copy has only in-frame clones and leaves some out. The sample has 190,000 or so clones, 93% seen once. Whole-study results and caveats: Clonal diversity may have been underestimated in mostly white British donors.

The source was peripheral blood, collected 28 days after the second AZD1222 dose. This sequence was found in an adult who received the AZD1222 COVID-19 vaccine. The V and J genes are TRBV7-6 and TRBJ2-3; D is uncertain. The CDR3 region has the DNA TGTGCCAGCAGCTCACCACTTAACACAGATACGCAGTATTTT. Translation gives CASSSPLNTDTQYF.